The T cell receptor beta chain described here comes from a study of T-cell memory formation after mild COVID-19. Turning to the study itself: TCR clusters were mostly donor specific. Findings and caveats of the study: The main location of contracting CD4+ clones was CM and EM, and that of contracting CD8+ clones was EMRA. That cross-reactive memory joined was suggested by some responding clones appearing in pre-infection memory.

TCRdb fed the 5' RACE reads into MiXCR, producing one record per CDR3 protein. The table includes 350,000 or so distinct CDR3 sequences, 10% to 15% detected once. This CDR3 comprises 12 residues. V lost 7 bases and J lost 5, with 12 bases in between. Germline V gene data show CDR1 as MNHEY and CDR2 as SVGAGI. This clonotype was found many times. Its antigen is unidentified. Sequencing was carried out using PBMCs or a T cell subset sorted from them (not recorded which). The V gene is TRBV6-5, the J gene TRBJ2-7, with D perhaps matching TRBD2 (5 bases). The TCR sequence derives from a man younger than 30 who had mild COVID-19 (a few samples of this study predate the infection). Cell type and time point are not known. The DNA of the CDR3 is TGTGCCAGCACAAATCCCGGGGACGAGCAGTACTTC. This encodes CASTNPGDEQYF.